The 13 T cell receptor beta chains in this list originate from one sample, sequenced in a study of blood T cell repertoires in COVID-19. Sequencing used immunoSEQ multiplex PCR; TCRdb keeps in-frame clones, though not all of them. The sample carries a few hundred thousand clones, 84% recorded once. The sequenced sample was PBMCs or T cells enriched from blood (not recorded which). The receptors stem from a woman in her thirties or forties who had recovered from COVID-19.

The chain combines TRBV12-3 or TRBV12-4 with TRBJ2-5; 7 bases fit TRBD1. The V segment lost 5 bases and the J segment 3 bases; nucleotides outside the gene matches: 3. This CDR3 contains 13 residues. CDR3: CASSVGTEETQYF. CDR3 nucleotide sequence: TGTGCCAGCAGTGTCGGGACAGAAGAGACCCAGTACTTC.

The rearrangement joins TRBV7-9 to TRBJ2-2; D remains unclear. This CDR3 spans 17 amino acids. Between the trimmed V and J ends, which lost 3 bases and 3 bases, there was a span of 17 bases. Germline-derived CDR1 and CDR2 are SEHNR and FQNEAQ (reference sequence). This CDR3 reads CASSFPRLRGDTGELFF. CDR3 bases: TGTGCCAGCAGCTTTCCCCGACTCAGAGGTGACACCGGGGAGCTGTTTTTT.

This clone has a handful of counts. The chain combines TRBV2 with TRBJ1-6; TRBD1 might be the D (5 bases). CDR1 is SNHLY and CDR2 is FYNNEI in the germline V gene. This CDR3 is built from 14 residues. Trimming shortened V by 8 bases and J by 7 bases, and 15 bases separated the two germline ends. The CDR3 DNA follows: TGTGCCAGCGGCACAGGCCCCGGGAATTCACCCCTCCACTTT. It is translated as CASGTGPGNSPLHF.

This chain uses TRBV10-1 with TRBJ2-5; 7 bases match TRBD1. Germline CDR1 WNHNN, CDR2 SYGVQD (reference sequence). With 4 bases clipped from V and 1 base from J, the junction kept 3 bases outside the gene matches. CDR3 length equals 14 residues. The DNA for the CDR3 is TGCGCCAGCAGTGGGGGGACAGTCCAAGAGACCCAGTACTTC. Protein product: CASSGGTVQETQYF.

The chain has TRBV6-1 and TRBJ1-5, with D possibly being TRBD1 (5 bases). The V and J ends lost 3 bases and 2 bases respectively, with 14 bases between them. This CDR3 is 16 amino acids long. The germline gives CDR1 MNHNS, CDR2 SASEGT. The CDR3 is CASSDRWGRGNQPQHF. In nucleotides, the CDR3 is TGTGCCAGCAGTGACCGTTGGGGGAGGGGCAATCAGCCCCAGCATTTT.

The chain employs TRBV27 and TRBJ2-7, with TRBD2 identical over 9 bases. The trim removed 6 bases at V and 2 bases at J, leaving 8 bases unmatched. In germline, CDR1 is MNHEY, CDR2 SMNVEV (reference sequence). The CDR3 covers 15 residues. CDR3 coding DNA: TGTGCCAGCAGCCGGGGACTAGCCCAGACCTACGAGCAGTACTTC. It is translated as CASSRGLAQTYEQYF.

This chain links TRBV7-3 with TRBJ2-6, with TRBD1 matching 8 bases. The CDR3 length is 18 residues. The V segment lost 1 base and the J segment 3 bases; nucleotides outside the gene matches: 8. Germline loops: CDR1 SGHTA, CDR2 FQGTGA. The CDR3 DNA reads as TGTGCCAGCAGCTTAATTGGGCAGGGGGCAGATGGGGCCAACGTCCTGACTTTC. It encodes CASSLIGQGADGANVLTF.

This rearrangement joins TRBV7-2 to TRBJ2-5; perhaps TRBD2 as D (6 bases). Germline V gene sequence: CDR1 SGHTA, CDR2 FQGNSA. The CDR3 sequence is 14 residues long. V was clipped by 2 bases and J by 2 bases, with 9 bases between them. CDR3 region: CASSLRDLQETQYF. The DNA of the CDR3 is TGTGCCAGCAGCTTAAGGGACTTACAAGAGACCCAGTACTTC.

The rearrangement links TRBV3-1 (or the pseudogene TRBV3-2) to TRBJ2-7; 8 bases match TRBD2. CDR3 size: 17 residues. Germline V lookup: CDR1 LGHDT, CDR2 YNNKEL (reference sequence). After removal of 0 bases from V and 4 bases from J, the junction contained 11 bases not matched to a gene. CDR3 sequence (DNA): TGTGCCAGCAGCCAAGACCGAACACTAGCGGAGGCTTACGAGCAGTACGTC. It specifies CASSQDRTLAEAYEQYV.

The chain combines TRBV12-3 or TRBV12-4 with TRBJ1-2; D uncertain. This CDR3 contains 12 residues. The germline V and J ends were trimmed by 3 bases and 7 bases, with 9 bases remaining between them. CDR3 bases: TGTGCCAGCAGTTTCGGAGAAGGTGGCTACACCTTC. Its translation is CASSFGEGGYTF.

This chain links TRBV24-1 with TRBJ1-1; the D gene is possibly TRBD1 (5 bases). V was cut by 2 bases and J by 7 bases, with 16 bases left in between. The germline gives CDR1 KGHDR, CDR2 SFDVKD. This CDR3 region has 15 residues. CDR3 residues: CATSDSGTPLSEAFF. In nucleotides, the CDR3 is TGTGCCACCAGTGATTCCGGGACTCCGCTCAGTGAAGCTTTCTTT.

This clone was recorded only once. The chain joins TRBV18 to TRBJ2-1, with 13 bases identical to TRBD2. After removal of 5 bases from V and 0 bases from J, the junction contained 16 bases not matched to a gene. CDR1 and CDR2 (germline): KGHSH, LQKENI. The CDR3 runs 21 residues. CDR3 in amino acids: CASSSQGSGLAGRSSYNEQFF. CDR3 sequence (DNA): TGTGCCAGCTCATCCCAAGGATCGGGACTAGCGGGAAGAAGCTCCTACAATGAGCAGTTCTTC.

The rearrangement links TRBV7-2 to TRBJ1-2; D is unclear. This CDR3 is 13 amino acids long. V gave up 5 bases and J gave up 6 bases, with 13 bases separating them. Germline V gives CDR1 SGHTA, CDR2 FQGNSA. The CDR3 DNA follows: TGTGCCAGCAGCCCTGGTCGGGGTGATGGCTACACCTTC. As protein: CASSPGRGDGYTF.